The 16 T cell receptor beta chains presented below share a single source sample, sequenced in a study of cytomegalovirus exposure and HLA in healthy donors. PCR used 60 Vbeta primers and 13 Jbeta primers. Measured with immunoSEQ multiplex PCR; TCRdb has only the in-frame clones, and not every one. The repertoire has under 200,000 clones, about 77% of them found once; the top ten carry roughly 6%. The sequencing input was PBMCs. These receptors came from a woman in her thirties in good health and CMV-seropositive.

The sample holds a few counts of this clone. This chain uses TRBV6-1 with TRBJ1-5, with 10 nucleotides matching TRBD1. Germline lookup yields CDR1 MNHNS and CDR2 SASEGT. Unmatched junction bases numbered 9, after V lost 2 bases and J lost 5 bases. The CDR3 is 17 amino acids. CDR3 residues: CASSEYFGTGDYQPQHF. DNA of the CDR3: TGTGCCAGCAGTGAATATTTTGGGACAGGGGATTATCAGCCCCAGCATTTT.

On this clone itself: At the DNA level, this CDR3 is encoded by other sequences in the same sample as well. The CDR3 region is CASSPSGNQPQHF. The CDR3 DNA reads as TGTGCCAGCAGCCCGTCTGGCAATCAGCCCCAGCATTTT. The J gene is TRBJ1-5, the V gene TRBV5-6; no clear D. This CDR3 is 13 amino acids long. Germline CDR1 and CDR2: SGHDT and YYEEEE. Trimming removed 4 bases at V and 2 bases at J, with 7 bases between.

In this sample, this clone turned up once. The chain uses TRBV27 and TRBJ2-7; TRBD2 matches 9 bases. Germline CDR1 is MNHEY and CDR2 is SMNVEV (reference sequence). The CDR3 consists of 14 residues. V was pared by 4 bases and J by 6 bases, with 7 bases of the junction left unmatched. The chain's CDR3 is CASSYTGLAGEQYF. For the CDR3, the DNA is TGTGCCAGCAGTTATACGGGACTAGCCGGCGAGCAGTACTTC.

This sequence joins TRBV6-6 and TRBJ1-2, with 7 bases lining up with TRBD1. Per the germline V gene, CDR1 is MNHNY and CDR2 is SVGAGI (reference sequence). The V and J ends lost 7 bases and 10 bases, in that order; junction bases with no gene match: 9. The CDR3 length is 12 residues. The CDR3 DNA reads as TGTGCCAGCACGGGACAGCATTTTGTCTACACCTTC. Residues: CASTGQHFVYTF.

V usage is TRBV2 and J usage is TRBJ2-7; 10 bases line up with TRBD2. Trimming took 6 bases from V and 4 from J; bases not matched to a gene: 9. The CDR3 loop spans 15 amino acids. The germline gives CDR1 SNHLY, CDR2 FYNNEI. CDR3 residues: CASSPQLAGSYEQYF. CDR3 nucleotide sequence: TGTGCCAGCAGCCCCCAACTAGCGGGGTCTTACGAGCAGTACTTC.

The rearrangement joins TRBV5-4 to TRBJ2-7, with D possibly matching TRBD2 (5 bases). Between the trimmed V and J ends, which lost 5 bases and 7 bases, there was a span of 16 bases. This CDR3 comprises 13 residues. Looked up from germline, CDR1 is SGHNT and CDR2 is YYREEE (reference sequence). CDR3 nucleotides: TGTGCCAGCAGTGCGGGTGTCGGGTGGGAGCAGTACTTC. Its protein is CASSAGVGWEQYF.

The chain links TRBV7-9 to TRBJ1-4, with 7 positions matching TRBD1. From germline, CDR1 is SEHNR and CDR2 FQNEAQ (reference sequence). This CDR3 spans 14 amino acids. V shed 3 bases, J shed 6 bases, and the junction held 4 bases outside the gene matches. Written as DNA, the CDR3 is TGTGCCAGCAGCTTGACAGGGCAGGATGAAAAACTGTTTTTT. It is translated as CASSLTGQDEKLFF.

CDR3 DNA: TGTGCCAGCAGCTACTTCCTAGCGGGAGGGTCCTACGAGCAGTACTTC. This codes for CASSYFLAGGSYEQYF. J is TRBJ2-7 and V is TRBV7-2; the match to TRBD2 covers 12 bases. The J segment lost 1 base and the V segment lost 4 bases, leaving 5 bases of the junction unmatched. The CDR3 loop spans 16 amino acids. Germline V gene sequence: CDR1 SGHTA, CDR2 FQGNSA.

The chain is built from TRBV5-4 and TRBJ2-2, with D possibly TRBD2 on 6 matching bases. The CDR3 sequence is 15 residues long. Trimming removed 0 bases from V and 4 bases from J, with 10 bases in between. Germline V gives CDR1 SGHNT, CDR2 YYREEE (reference sequence). CDR3 amino acids: CASSLAGASTGELFF. CDR3 DNA sequence: TGTGCCAGCAGCTTGGCGGGAGCTAGCACCGGGGAGCTGTTTTTT.

In this sample, this clone turned up once. The rearrangement joins TRBV7-6 to TRBJ1-5; TRBD1 aligns across 9 bases. Germline V gene lookup returns CDR1 SGHVS and CDR2 FNYEAQ. The CDR3 contains 15 residues. After removal of 0 bases from V and 8 bases from J, the junction contained 5 bases not matched to a gene. In DNA form, the CDR3 reads TGTGCCAGCAGCTTAGCGGGGGACAGGGTGAAGCCCCAGCATTTT. It translates to CASSLAGDRVKPQHF.

CDR3 coding DNA: TGTGCCAGCAGCCCCTTGCGGGTTGGAGAGACCCAGTACTTC. It specifies CASSPLRVGETQYF. The genes are TRBV11-2 and TRBJ2-5; the D gene is possibly TRBD2 (5 bases). CDR3 length: 14 residues. V gave up 5 bases and J gave up 4 bases, with 14 bases separating them. CDR1 and CDR2 (germline): SGHAT, FQNNGV.

V and J are TRBV7-3 and TRBJ1-2, with TRBD1 matching 9 bases. The germline V gene encodes CDR1 SGHTA and CDR2 FQGTGA. This CDR3 comprises 19 residues. Unmatched junction bases numbered 17, after V lost 5 bases and J lost 1 base. The CDR3 region has the DNA TGTGCCAGCAGCGACCTAGGGTGGGGACAGGGTGCCGTTAACTATGGCTACACCTTC. Translated: CASSDLGWGQGAVNYGYTF.

The chain has TRBV5-6 and TRBJ1-1, with D maybe TRBD1 (6 bases). Germline V gene sequence: CDR1 SGHDT, CDR2 YYEEEE. V dropped 4 bases and J dropped 1 base, with 17 bases sitting between them. The length of the CDR3 is 16 residues. The CDR3 nucleotides read TGTGCCAGCAGCGGAATGGGGGGGGCGGGGAACACTGAAGCTTTCTTT. The encoded protein is CASSGMGGAGNTEAFF. Full variable domain (outside the CDR3, taken from reference TRBV5-6 and TRBJ1-1): DAGVTQSPTHLIKTRGQQVTLRCSPKSGHDTVSWYQQALGQGPQFIFQYYEEEERQRGNFPDRFSGHQFPNYSSELNVNALLLGDSALYLCASSGMGGAGNTEAFFGQGTRLTVV.

The chain couples TRBV28 to TRBJ2-4, with TRBD2 identical over 9 bases. This CDR3 has 13 amino acids. J lost 5 bases, V lost 6 bases, and 2 bases had no gene match. The germline CDR1 and CDR2 sequences are MDHEN and SYDVKM. CDR3 region: CASRRGGENIQYF. DNA of the CDR3: TGTGCCAGCAGGCGGGGGGGGGAAAACATTCAGTACTTC.

V is TRBV14 and J is TRBJ1-5, with D possibly being TRBD1 (6 bases). The CDR3 runs 14 residues. Germline V gene data show CDR1 as SGHDN and CDR2 as FVKESK. Trimming shortened V by 1 base and J by 5 bases, and 9 bases separated the two germline ends. CDR3 sequence reads: CASSQGGLYQPQHF. The CDR3 DNA follows: TGTGCCAGCAGCCAAGGGGGGCTCTATCAGCCCCAGCATTTT. Together with reference TRBV14 and TRBJ1-5, the CDR3 gives the full variable domain: EAGVTQFPSHSVIEKGQTVTLRCDPISGHDNLYWYRRVMGKEIKFLLHFVKESKQDESGMPNNRFLAERTGGTYSTLKVQPAELEDSGVYFCASSQGGLYQPQHFGDGTRLSIL.

The chain is built from TRBV18 and TRBJ2-4; 9 bases are a match to TRBD2. With 0 bases clipped from V and 0 bases from J, the junction kept 9 bases outside the gene matches. The germline CDR1 and CDR2 sequences are KGHSH and LQKENI. CDR3 length: 19 amino acids. Written as DNA, the CDR3 is TGTGCCAGCTCACCACCCGTGCTAGCGGGAAACTTAGCCAAAAACATTCAGTACTTC. Translated, it gives CASSPPVLAGNLAKNIQYF.